These 9 T cell receptor beta chains were sequenced from one sample in a study of CD8 T cells in Susac syndrome. Random hexamers were used to reverse transcribe 0.5 to 1 ug of RNA. TCRdb ran MiXCR on the immunoSEQ multiplex PCR reads and lists one entry per CDR3 protein. The sample carries around 120,000 distinct CDR3 sequences, 85% to 95% recorded once. The sample taken for sequencing was CD4+ T cells from PBMCs. The receptors here all came from a human donor with multiple sclerosis.

Only one count was recorded for this clonotype. The chain employs TRBV28 and TRBJ1-5; D is perhaps TRBD1 (6 bases). Germline CDR1 MDHEN, CDR2 SYDVKM. The ends were cut back, 7 bases at V and 7 bases at J, with 14 bases in the middle. The CDR3 totals 13 residues. The CDR3: CASNTGLSQPQHF. CDR3 nucleotide sequence: TGTGCCAGCAATACAGGGTTGAGCCAGCCCCAGCATTTT. The full variable domain, in which reference TRBV28 and TRBJ1-5 provide the parts outside the CDR3, is DVKVTQSSRYLVKRTGEKVFLECVQDMDHENMFWYRQDPGLGLRLIYFSYDVKMKEKGDIPEGYSVSREKKERFSLILESASTNQTSMYLCASNTGLSQPQHFGDGTRLSIL.

The chain has TRBV6-5 and TRBJ1-1; D not certain. With 7 bases removed from V and 1 base from J, the gap between germline ends came to 4 bases. The CDR3 spans 11 residues. Germline loops: CDR1 MNHEY, CDR2 SVGAGI. The CDR3 DNA sequence: TGTGCCAGCACCAGGAACACTGAAGCTTTCTTT. This codes for CASTRNTEAFF.

The chain couples TRBV6-5 to TRBJ1-6; no reliable D call. The CDR3 covers 17 residues. Trimming took 2 bases from V and 0 from J, leaving 11 bases between them. CDR1 and CDR2 from the germline V gene are MNHEY and SVGAGI. DNA of the CDR3: TGTGCCAGCAGTTACGCTCCCCCGGGCTCCTATAATTCACCCCTCCACTTT. As protein: CASSYAPPGSYNSPLHF.

This clonotype has a handful of counts. The CDR3 protein is CASSQIWLLKGAYEQYF. The CDR3 DNA sequence: TGCGCCAGCAGCCAAATTTGGCTTTTGAAGGGGGCCTACGAGCAGTACTTC. The V gene is TRBV4-1, the J gene TRBJ2-7; D perhaps matches TRBD1 (6 bases). This CDR3 comprises 17 residues. Germline loops: CDR1 MGHRA, CDR2 YSYEKL. V was pared by 2 bases and J by 2 bases, with 19 bases between.

V and J are TRBV4-1 and TRBJ1-2; TRBD1 might be the D (5 bases). The CDR3 is 17 amino acids. V was trimmed by 4 bases and J by 1 base, leaving 19 bases between them. Germline-derived CDR1 and CDR2 are MGHRA and YSYEKL. CDR3 in amino acids: CASSPGLRGRGNYGYTF. The CDR3 DNA reads as TGCGCCAGCAGCCCCGGATTGCGGGGCCGAGGTAACTATGGCTACACCTTC.

The J gene is TRBJ1-1, the V gene TRBV7-9, with a weak D call TRBD1 (6 bases). Trimming shortened V by 5 bases and J by 8 bases, and 12 bases separated the two germline ends. The CDR3 length is 12 residues. Germline V gives CDR1 SEHNR, CDR2 FQNEAQ (reference sequence). The DNA of the CDR3 is TGTGCCAGCAGCCTACAGGGTGTGGAAGCTTTCTTT. Protein sequence: CASSLQGVEAFF.

The chain joins TRBV6-5 to TRBJ2-5; 7 bases match TRBD2. V shed 1 base and J 5 bases; nucleotides not matched to a gene: 1. CDR3 length: 13 amino acids. The V gene's germline CDR1 is MNHEY and CDR2 SVGAGI. The DNA for the CDR3 is TGTGCCAGCAGTTACTATAGCGGGGAGACCCAGTACTTC. Protein: CASSYYSGETQYF.

The J gene is TRBJ1-4, the V gene TRBV6-6; D not resolved. The V gene lost 2 bases and the J gene lost 3 bases, with 10 bases spanning the gap. This CDR3 is 15 amino acids long. Germline V gives CDR1 MNHNY, CDR2 SVGAGI (reference sequence). CDR3 sequence reads: CASSYEARANEKLFF. CDR3 DNA sequence: TGTGCCAGCAGTTACGAAGCTAGAGCTAATGAAAAACTGTTTTTT.

A word on this clonotype: One end of the junction fails to match germline, which may point to a read error. The chain combines TRBV7-2 with TRBJ2-1, with TRBD1 identical over 9 bases. Germline V gives CDR1 SGHTA, CDR2 FQGNSA. This CDR3 has 13 residues. CDR3 sequence (DNA): TGTGCCAGCACCTTACAGGGGGCGGGTGAGCAGTTCTTC. This codes for CASTLQGAGEQFF.